Listed here are 25 T cell receptor beta chains from one sample, sequenced in a study of CD8 T cells in ankylosing spondylitis. Points from the study as a whole: Typical of ankylosing spondylitis blood, it appeared, was a TCR beta motif of several highly homologous variants.

Which antigens these TCRs recognize remains unknown. In TCRdb, the 5' RACE reads were re-called with MiXCR into one record per CDR3 protein. The sample has more than 400,000 distinct CDR3 sequences, approximately 5.3% seen once; the top ten hold 3% to 4%. Sequenced sample: blood, either unsorted or a sorted T cell fraction (not recorded which). The source of these receptors is a male donor with ankylosing spondylitis.

This clonotype appeared many times. The genes are TRBV6-2 or TRBV6-3 and TRBJ1-1; D not certain. This CDR3 has 14 amino acids. CDR1 MNHEY and CDR2 SVGEGT come from the germline V gene. Trimming stripped 7 bases from V and 4 bases from J, with 16 bases between. CDR3 loop: CASNPSEEATEAFF. CDR3 DNA: TGTGCCAGCAACCCTTCCGAGGAAGCCACTGAAGCTTTCTTT.

This clonotype was counted ten times or more. The chain carries TRBV5-1 and TRBJ2-7; 7 nucleotides align to TRBD1. Germline CDR1 and CDR2: SGHRS and YFSETQ. The trim removed 7 bases at V and 2 bases at J, leaving 12 bases unmatched. This CDR3 is 15 amino acids long. The CDR3 spells CASSVGPTGTYEQYF. The DNA of the CDR3 is TGCGCCAGCTCTGTGGGACCGACAGGGACCTACGAGCAGTACTTC. Complete variable domain (other parts from reference TRBV5-1 and TRBJ2-7): KAGVTQTPRYLIKTRGQQVTLSCSPISGHRSVSWYQQTPGQGLQFLFEYFSETQRNKGNFPGRFSGRQFSNSRSEMNVSTLELGDSALYLCASSVGPTGTYEQYFGPGTRLTVT.

This clonotype was found many times. This chain connects TRBV4-3 to TRBJ2-7; D is undetermined. Trimming removed 1 base from V and 0 bases from J, with 7 bases in between. CDR1 is LGHNA, CDR2 YSLEER, per germline. CDR3 length equals 14 residues. The CDR3: CASSQVAGSYEQYF. Here the CDR3 DNA reads TGCGCCAGCAGCCAAGTAGCCGGCTCCTACGAGCAGTACTTC.

The V gene is TRBV24-1, the J gene TRBJ2-1; possibly TRBD2 for D (6 bases). V lost 0 bases to trimming and J lost 4 bases, with 21 bases between them. The CDR3 loop spans 19 amino acids. The germline CDR1 and CDR2 sequences are KGHDR and SFDVKD. The CDR3 DNA is TGTGCCACCAGTGATTTGCGGAAAGGAAGGACTGGGACTTACAATGAGCAGTTCTTC. Protein product: CATSDLRKGRTGTYNEQFF.

This clonotype has at least ten counts. The V gene is TRBV20-1, the J gene TRBJ1-4; D uncertain. The CDR3 spans 13 residues. Germline V gene lookup returns CDR1 DFQATT and CDR2 SNEGSKA (reference sequence). V lost 3 bases to trimming and J lost 4 bases, with 9 bases between them. For the CDR3, the DNA is TGCAGTGCTAGGGACGGGGTTAATGAAAAACTGTTTTTT. It codes for CSARDGVNEKLFF.

This clonotype appeared many times. The CDR3 here is CASSLGGGSNNQPQHF. The CDR3 nucleotides are TGTGCCAGCAGCTTAGGGGGCGGGAGTAACAATCAGCCCCAGCATTTT. The gene calls are TRBV7-2 and TRBJ1-5, with D perhaps TRBD1 (5 bases). The V end was cut by 1 base, the J end by 3 bases, with 13 bases between. From germline, CDR1 is SGHTA and CDR2 FQGNSA. The CDR3 consists of 16 residues.

The sample holds many counts of this clonotype. V usage is TRBV5-5 and J usage is TRBJ2-3; D is tentatively TRBD1 or TRBD2 (5 bases each). Germline V gives CDR1 SGHKS, CDR2 YYEKEE (reference sequence). The CDR3 length is 16 residues. V lost 4 bases, J lost 4 bases, and 19 bases lay in between. CDR3 in amino acids: CASSPLGDGGADTQYF. The CDR3 nucleotides read TGTGCCAGCAGCCCCCTAGGGGATGGAGGAGCAGATACGCAGTATTTT.

This clonotype was seen repeatedly, ten times or more. The CDR3 DNA sequence: TGTGCCAGCAGCTCGGGACAGTACGAGCAGTACTTC. Encoded protein: CASSSGQYEQYF. The gene calls are TRBV7-9 and TRBJ2-7; 7 positions match TRBD1. With V trimmed by 4 bases and J by 4 bases, 1 base remained unmatched. Per the germline V gene, CDR1 is SEHNR and CDR2 is FQNEAQ (reference sequence). The CDR3 loop spans 12 amino acids. Filled out from reference TRBV7-9 and TRBJ2-7, the complete variable domain reads DTGVSQNPRHKITKRGQNVTFRCDPISEHNRLYWYRQTLGQGPEFLTYFQNEAQLEKSRLLSDRFSAERPKGSFSTLEIQRTEQGDSAMYLCASSSGQYEQYFGPGTRLTVT.

The chain recombines TRBV20-1 with TRBJ2-7; D gene ambiguous. V was clipped by 5 bases and J by 3 bases, with 11 bases between them. This CDR3 region has 12 residues. The germline CDR1 and CDR2 sequences are DFQATT and SNEGSKA (reference sequence). The CDR3 bases are TGCAGTGCTTCAGGCCCCTTCTACGAGCAGTACTTC. Translated, it gives CSASGPFYEQYF.

This clonotype appeared many times. The J gene is TRBJ1-1, the V gene TRBV25-1, with 7 bases that match TRBD1. With 4 bases clipped from V and 3 bases from J, the junction kept 17 bases outside the gene matches. CDR1 is MGHDK and CDR2 is SYGVNS in the germline V gene. The CDR3 sequence is 18 residues long. CDR3 amino acids: CASSANSYRGDGYTEAFF. The CDR3 DNA follows: TGTGCCAGCAGTGCTAATTCGTACAGGGGCGACGGCTACACTGAAGCTTTCTTT.

There are a few counts of this clonotype. The chain is built from TRBV6-2 or TRBV6-3 and TRBJ1-5; D is uncertain. The CDR3 covers 15 residues. Trimming left V 6 bases short and J 5 bases short, with 17 bases between. Germline CDR1 MNHEY, CDR2 SVGEGT. The CDR3 loop is CASRKLGTRDQPQHF. For the CDR3, the DNA is TGTGCCAGCAGAAAGCTTGGCACCCGGGATCAGCCCCAGCATTTT.

This clonotype was picked up many times. The chain combines TRBV5-6 with TRBJ2-7; D is undetermined. This CDR3 comprises 12 residues. The germline V gene has CDR1 SGHDT and CDR2 YYEEEE. The ends were cut back, 4 bases at V and 6 bases at J, with 11 bases in the middle. DNA of the CDR3: TGTGCCAGCAGCGTTCCTTCGCGCGAGCAGTACTTC. Its protein is CASSVPSREQYF.

This clonotype was seen more than once but under ten times. This chain connects TRBV7-2 to TRBJ2-5, with a weak D call TRBD2 (7 bases). With 4 bases removed from V and 4 bases from J, the gap between germline ends came to 16 bases. Germline assignment: CDR1 SGHTA and CDR2 FQGNSA. CDR3 length equals 15 residues. The CDR3 protein is CASSYRGGGLETQYF. In DNA form, the CDR3 reads TGTGCCAGCAGCTACCGCGGGGGCGGGTTAGAGACCCAGTACTTC.

This clonotype was counted at least ten times. V is TRBV10-3 and J is TRBJ1-1; D is perhaps TRBD1 (5 bases). Germline CDR1 is ENHRY and CDR2 is SYGVKD. Trimming removed 2 bases from V and 3 bases from J, with 19 bases in between. CDR3 length: 17 amino acids. CDR3 protein: CAISEGTVRKGDTEAFF. CDR3 nucleotides: TGTGCCATCAGTGAGGGGACGGTACGAAAAGGGGACACTGAAGCTTTCTTT.

In this sample, this clonotype turned up many times. The chain carries TRBV5-1 and TRBJ2-1, with D tentatively TRBD2 (5 bases). The germline gives CDR1 SGHRS, CDR2 YFSETQ. V was trimmed by 4 bases and J by 6 bases, leaving 11 bases between them. CDR3 size: 13 residues. CDR3 bases: TGCGCCAGCAGCCTAGGACTTCGCAATGAGCAGTTCTTC. Residues: CASSLGLRNEQFF.

In this sample, this clonotype turned up many times. The V call is TRBV4-1, the J call TRBJ2-5, with 10 bases fitting TRBD1. The CDR3 runs to 15 residues. After removal of 3 bases from V and 4 bases from J, the junction contained 5 bases not matched to a gene. CDR1 and CDR2 (germline): MGHRA, YSYEKL. In DNA, the CDR3 is TGCGCCAGCAGCCACCCGGGACAGGGGATAGAGACCCAGTACTTC. Translating it yields CASSHPGQGIETQYF.

This clonotype was observed at least ten times. The chain recombines TRBV4-2 with TRBJ2-3; D is ambiguous. From germline, CDR1 is LGHNA and CDR2 YNFKEQ. Trimming took 4 bases from V and 2 from J, leaving 13 bases between them. The CDR3 loop spans 15 amino acids. CDR3 nucleotides: TGTGCCAGCAGCCTCGGTGGCGGTAACACAGATACGCAGTATTTT. It translates to CASSLGGGNTDTQYF.

This clonotype was recorded at least ten times. The chain combines TRBV20-1 with TRBJ2-2, with a weak D call TRBD2 (6 bases). From germline, CDR1 is DFQATT and CDR2 SNEGSKA (reference sequence). The CDR3 covers 14 residues. V was clipped by 6 bases and J by 5 bases, with 16 bases between them. In nucleotides, the CDR3 is TGCAGTGCCACCTCTAGCGCTAATACCGGGGAGCTGTTTTTT. This codes for CSATSSANTGELFF.

This clonotype was recorded many times. The V call is TRBV3-1, the J call TRBJ1-2; unclear D gene. The germline V gene encodes CDR1 LGHDT and CDR2 YNNKEL (reference sequence). V lost 1 base and J lost 13, with 10 bases in between. CDR3 length: 11 amino acids. DNA of the CDR3: TGTGCCAGCAGCCAAGGTTGGCGGCGCACCTTC. Protein: CASSQGWRRTF.

The chain carries TRBV20-1 and TRBJ1-1; TRBD1 agrees at 9 bases. The V and J ends lost 0 bases and 5 bases, in that order; junction bases with no gene match: 4. CDR1 and CDR2 from the germline V gene are DFQATT and SNEGSKA (reference sequence). The CDR3 covers 14 residues. CDR3 residues: CSARDGTGRTEAFF. Written as DNA, the CDR3 is TGCAGTGCTAGAGATGGGACAGGGAGGACTGAAGCTTTCTTT.

In this sample, this clonotype turned up many times. This chain links TRBV10-3 with TRBJ2-2; D uncertain. Trimming cost V 3 bases and J 8 bases, with 7 bases left between them. This CDR3 has 12 amino acids. The V gene's germline CDR1 is ENHRY and CDR2 SYGVKD. Here the CDR3 reads CAISEGPGELFF. The CDR3 DNA is TGTGCCATCAGTGAAGGGCCTGGGGAGCTGTTTTTT.

This clonotype was seen repeatedly, ten times or more. The rearrangement links TRBV4-1 to TRBJ1-1, with D possibly being TRBD1 (5 bases). CDR3 length: 15 residues. V lost 4 bases and J 2 bases, leaving 14 bases between the germline ends. Per germline, CDR1 MGHRA and CDR2 YSYEKL. This CDR3 is CASSPYAQGNTEAFF. The CDR3 nucleotides read TGCGCCAGCAGCCCCTACGCCCAGGGAAACACTGAAGCTTTCTTT.

This clonotype was recorded many times. V usage is TRBV29-1 and J usage is TRBJ2-7; D possibly corresponds to TRBD1 (6 bases). The ends were cut back, 7 bases at V and 1 base at J, with 8 bases in the middle. The CDR3 covers 11 residues. Germline V gives CDR1 SQVTM, CDR2 ANQGSEA. The CDR3 DNA reads as TGCAGCGGGACAGTTTCCTACGAGCAGTACTTC. Its protein product is CSGTVSYEQYF.

In this sample, this clonotype turned up many times. The chain recombines TRBV20-1 with TRBJ1-2, with D hard to call. The CDR3 is 14 residues long. CDR1 is DFQATT, CDR2 SNEGSKA, per germline (reference sequence). The V end was cut by 1 base, the J end by 1 base, with 10 bases between. The CDR3 loop reads CSARVWTDNYGYTF. Here the CDR3 DNA reads TGCAGTGCTAGAGTCTGGACCGATAACTATGGCTACACCTTC.

This clonotype showed up many times. The chain employs TRBV28 and TRBJ2-3, with 7 bases matching TRBD1. Germline CDR1 is MDHEN and CDR2 is SYDVKM. The CDR3 length is 13 residues. V lost 2 bases to trimming and J lost 6 bases; unmatched junction nucleotides: 2. CDR3 region: CASSLATGDTQYF. Written as DNA, the CDR3 is TGTGCCAGCAGTTTAGCGACAGGGGATACGCAGTATTTT.